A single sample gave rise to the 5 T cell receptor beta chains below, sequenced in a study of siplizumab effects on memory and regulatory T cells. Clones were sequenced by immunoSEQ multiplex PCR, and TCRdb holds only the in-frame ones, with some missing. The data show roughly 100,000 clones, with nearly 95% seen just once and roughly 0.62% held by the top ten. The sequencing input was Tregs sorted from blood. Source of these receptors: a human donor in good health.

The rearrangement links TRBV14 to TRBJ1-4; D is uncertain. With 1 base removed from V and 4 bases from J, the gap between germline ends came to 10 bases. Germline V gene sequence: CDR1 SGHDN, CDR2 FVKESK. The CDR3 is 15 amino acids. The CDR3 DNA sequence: TGTGCCAGCAGCCAAGGGGCAGACGTTAATGAAAAACTGTTTTTT. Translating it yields CASSQGADVNEKLFF.

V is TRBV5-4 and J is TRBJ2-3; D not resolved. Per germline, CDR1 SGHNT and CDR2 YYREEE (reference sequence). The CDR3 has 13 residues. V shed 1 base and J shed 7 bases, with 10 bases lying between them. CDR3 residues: CASSLLIGHTQYF. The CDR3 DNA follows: TGTGCCAGCAGCTTGCTAATCGGACATACGCAGTATTTT.

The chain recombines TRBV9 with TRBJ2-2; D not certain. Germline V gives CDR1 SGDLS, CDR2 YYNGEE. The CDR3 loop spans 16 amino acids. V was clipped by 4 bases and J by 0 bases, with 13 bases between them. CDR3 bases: TGTGCCAGCAGCCCCCGGGTCCTACCGAACACCGGGGAGCTGTTTTTT. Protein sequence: CASSPRVLPNTGELFF.

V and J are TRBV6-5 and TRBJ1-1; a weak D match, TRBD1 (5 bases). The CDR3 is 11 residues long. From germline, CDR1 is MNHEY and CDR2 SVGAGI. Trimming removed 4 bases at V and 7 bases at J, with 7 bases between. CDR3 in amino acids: CASSFDSEAFF. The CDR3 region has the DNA TGTGCCAGCAGTTTCGACAGTGAAGCTTTCTTT.

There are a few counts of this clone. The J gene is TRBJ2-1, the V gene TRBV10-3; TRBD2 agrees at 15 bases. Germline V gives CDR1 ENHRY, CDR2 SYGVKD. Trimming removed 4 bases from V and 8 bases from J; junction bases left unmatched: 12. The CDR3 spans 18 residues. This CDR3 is CAISATTGTSGRRDEQFF. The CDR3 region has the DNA TGTGCCATCAGTGCTACAACCGGGACTAGCGGGAGGCGGGATGAGCAGTTCTTC.